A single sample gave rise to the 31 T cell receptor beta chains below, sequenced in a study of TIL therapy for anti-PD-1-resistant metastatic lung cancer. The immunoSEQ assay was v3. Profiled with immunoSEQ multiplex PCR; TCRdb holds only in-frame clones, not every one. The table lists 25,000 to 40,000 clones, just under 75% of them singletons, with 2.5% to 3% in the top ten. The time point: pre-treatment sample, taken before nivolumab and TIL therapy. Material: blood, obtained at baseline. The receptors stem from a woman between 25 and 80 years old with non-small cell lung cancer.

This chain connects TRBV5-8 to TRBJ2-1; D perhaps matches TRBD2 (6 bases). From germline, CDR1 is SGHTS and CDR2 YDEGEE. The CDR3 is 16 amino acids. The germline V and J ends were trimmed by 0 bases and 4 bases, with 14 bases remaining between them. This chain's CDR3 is CASSLDTGAVYNEQFF. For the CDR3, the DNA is TGTGCCAGCAGCTTGGATACGGGAGCGGTATACAATGAGCAGTTCTTC.

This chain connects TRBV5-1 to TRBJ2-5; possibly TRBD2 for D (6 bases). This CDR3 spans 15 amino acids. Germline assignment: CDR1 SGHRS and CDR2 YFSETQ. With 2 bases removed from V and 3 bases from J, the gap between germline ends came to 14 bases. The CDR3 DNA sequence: TGCGCCAGCAGCTTTGCGGGAAGGATGGAAGAGACCCAGTACTTC. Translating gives CASSFAGRMEETQYF.

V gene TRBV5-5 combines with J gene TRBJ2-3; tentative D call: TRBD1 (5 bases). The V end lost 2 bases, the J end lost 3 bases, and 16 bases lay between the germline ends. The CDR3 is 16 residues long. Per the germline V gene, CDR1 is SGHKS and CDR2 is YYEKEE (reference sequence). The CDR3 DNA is TGTGCCAGCAGCTTAATTTTGGGCCAGGGAACAGATACGCAGTATTTT. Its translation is CASSLILGQGTDTQYF.

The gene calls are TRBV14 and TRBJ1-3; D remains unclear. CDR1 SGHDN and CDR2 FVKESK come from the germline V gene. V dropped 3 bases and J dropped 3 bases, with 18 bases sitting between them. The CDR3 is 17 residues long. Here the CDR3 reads CASSHLSTAADGNTIYF. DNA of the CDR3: TGTGCCAGCAGCCATCTCTCCACGGCTGCTGATGGAAACACCATATATTTT.

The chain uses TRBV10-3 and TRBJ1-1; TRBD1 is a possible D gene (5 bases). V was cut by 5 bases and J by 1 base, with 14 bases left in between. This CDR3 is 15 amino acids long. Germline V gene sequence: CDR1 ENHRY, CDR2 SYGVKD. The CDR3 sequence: CAISISGTENTEAFF. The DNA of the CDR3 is TGTGCCATCAGTATTTCCGGGACGGAGAACACTGAAGCTTTCTTT.

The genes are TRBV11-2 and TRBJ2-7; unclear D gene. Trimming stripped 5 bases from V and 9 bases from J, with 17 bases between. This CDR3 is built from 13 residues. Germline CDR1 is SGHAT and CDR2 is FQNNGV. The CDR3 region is CASSPQRTQVQYF. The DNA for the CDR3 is TGTGCCAGCAGCCCACAAAGAACTCAGGTGCAGTACTTC.

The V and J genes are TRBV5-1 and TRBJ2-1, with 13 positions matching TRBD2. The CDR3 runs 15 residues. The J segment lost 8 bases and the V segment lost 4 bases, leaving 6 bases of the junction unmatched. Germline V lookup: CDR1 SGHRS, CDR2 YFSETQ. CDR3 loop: CASSAWTSGSYEQFF. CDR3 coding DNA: TGCGCCAGCAGCGCCTGGACTAGCGGGAGTTATGAGCAGTTCTTC.

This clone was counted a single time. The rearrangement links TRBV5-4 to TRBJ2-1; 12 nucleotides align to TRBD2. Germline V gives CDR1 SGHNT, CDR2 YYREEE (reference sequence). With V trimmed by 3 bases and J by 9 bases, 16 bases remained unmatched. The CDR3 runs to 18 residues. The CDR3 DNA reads TGTGCCAGCAGCTCGCCGGCTAGCGGGAGGGCCGAGCTTGGTGAGCAGTTCTTC. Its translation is CASSSPASGRAELGEQFF. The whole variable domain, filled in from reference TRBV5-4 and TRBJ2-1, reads ETGVTQSPTHLIKTRGQQVTLRCSSQSGHNTVSWYQQALGQGPQFIFQYYREEENGRGNFPPRFSGLQFPNYSSELNVNALELDDSALYLCASSSPASGRAELGEQFFGPGTRLTVL.

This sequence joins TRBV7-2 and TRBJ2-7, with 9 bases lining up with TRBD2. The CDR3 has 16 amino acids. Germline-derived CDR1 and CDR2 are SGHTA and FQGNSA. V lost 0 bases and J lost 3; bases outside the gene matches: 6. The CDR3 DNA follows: TGTGCCAGCAGCTTAGCCCTTAGCGGGAGCTACTACGAGCAGTACTTC. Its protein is CASSLALSGSYYEQYF.

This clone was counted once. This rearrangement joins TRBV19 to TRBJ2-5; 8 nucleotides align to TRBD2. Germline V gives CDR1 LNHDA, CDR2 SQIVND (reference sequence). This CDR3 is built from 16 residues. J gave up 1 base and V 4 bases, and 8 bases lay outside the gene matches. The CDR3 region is CASSRRLAGTQETQYF. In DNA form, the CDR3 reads TGTGCCAGTAGTAGACGATTAGCGGGGACCCAAGAGACCCAGTACTTC.

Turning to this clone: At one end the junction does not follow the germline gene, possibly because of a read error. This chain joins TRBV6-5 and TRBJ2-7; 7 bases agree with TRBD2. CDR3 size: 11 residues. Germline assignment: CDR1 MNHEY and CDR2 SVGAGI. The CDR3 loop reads CASSDRDYHCF. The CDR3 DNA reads TGTGCCAGCAGCGACCGGGACTATCACTGCTTC.

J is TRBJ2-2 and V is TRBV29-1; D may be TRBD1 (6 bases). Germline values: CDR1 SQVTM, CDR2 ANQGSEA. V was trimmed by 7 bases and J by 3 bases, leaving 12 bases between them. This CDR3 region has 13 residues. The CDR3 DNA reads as TGCAGCGCTTGGGACACCGACACCGGGGAGCTGTTTTTT. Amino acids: CSAWDTDTGELFF.

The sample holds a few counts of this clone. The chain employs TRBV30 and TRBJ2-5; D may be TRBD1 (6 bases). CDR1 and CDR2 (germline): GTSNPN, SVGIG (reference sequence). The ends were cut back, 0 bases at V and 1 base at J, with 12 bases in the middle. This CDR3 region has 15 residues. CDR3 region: CAWSVTRQVQETQYF. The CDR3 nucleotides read TGTGCCTGGAGTGTTACGAGACAGGTCCAAGAGACCCAGTACTTC.

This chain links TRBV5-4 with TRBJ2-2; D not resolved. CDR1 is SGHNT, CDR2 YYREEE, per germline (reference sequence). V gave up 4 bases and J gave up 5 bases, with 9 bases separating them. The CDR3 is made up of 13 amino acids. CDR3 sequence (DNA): TGTGCCAGCAGCCGGACGAGGACCGGGGAGCTGTTTTTT. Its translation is CASSRTRTGELFF.

The CDR3 protein is CAWSRGPPLYEQYF. CDR3 nucleotides: TGTGCCTGGAGCCGGGGGCCTCCCCTGTACGAGCAGTACTTC. The chain uses TRBV30 and TRBJ2-7; D tentatively fits TRBD1 or TRBD2 (6 bases each). Germline lookup yields CDR1 GTSNPN and CDR2 SVGIG (reference sequence). Trimming removed 3 bases from V and 4 bases from J, with 16 bases in between. The CDR3 loop spans 14 amino acids.

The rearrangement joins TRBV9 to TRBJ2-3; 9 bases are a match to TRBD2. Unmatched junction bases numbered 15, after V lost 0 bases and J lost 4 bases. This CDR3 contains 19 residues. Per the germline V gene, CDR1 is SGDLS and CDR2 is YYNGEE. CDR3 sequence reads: CASSVVPTRLAGQSDTQYF. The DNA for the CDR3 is TGTGCCAGCAGCGTAGTCCCTACGCGGCTAGCGGGACAGTCAGATACGCAGTATTTT.

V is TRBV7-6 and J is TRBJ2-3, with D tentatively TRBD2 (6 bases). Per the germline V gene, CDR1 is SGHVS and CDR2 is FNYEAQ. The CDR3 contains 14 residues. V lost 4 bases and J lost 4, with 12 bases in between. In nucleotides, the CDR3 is TGTGCCAGCAGCTACATATTAGCGGCAGATACGCAGTATTTT. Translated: CASSYILAADTQYF.

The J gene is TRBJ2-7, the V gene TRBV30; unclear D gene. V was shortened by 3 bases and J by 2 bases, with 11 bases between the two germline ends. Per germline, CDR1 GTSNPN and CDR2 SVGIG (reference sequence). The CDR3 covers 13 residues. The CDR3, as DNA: TGTGCCTGGAGCAGGAAGGTCCCCTACGAGCAGTACTTC. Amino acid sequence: CAWSRKVPYEQYF.

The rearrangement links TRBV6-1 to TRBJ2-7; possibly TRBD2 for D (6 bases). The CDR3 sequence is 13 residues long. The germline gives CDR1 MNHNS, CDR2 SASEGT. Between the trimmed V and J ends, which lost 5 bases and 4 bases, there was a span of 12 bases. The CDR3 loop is CASSPLLAYEQYF. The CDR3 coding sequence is TGTGCCAGCAGTCCCTTACTAGCATACGAGCAGTACTTC.

In DNA form, the CDR3 reads TGTGCCAGCAGTGAGCAGGTCAGCGCTGAAGCTTTCTTT. It encodes CASSEQVSAEAFF. The J gene is TRBJ1-1, the V gene TRBV6-1, with no clear D. V was cut by 3 bases and J by 6 bases, with 11 bases left in between. Germline loops: CDR1 MNHNS, CDR2 SASEGT. The CDR3 has 13 amino acids.

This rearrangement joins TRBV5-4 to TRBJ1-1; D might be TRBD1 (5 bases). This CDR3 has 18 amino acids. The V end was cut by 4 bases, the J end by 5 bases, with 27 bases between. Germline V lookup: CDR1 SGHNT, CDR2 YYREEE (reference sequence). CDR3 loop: CASSRGSLGGWEQTEAFF. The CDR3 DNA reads TGTGCCAGCAGCCGAGGATCTCTCGGGGGTTGGGAGCAGACTGAAGCTTTCTTT.

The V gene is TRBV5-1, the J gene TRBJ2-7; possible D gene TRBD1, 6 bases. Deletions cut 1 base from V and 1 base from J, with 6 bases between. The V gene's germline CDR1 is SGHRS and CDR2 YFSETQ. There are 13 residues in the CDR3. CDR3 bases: TGCGCCAGCAGCTTGACAGGGTCCTACGAGCAGTACTTC. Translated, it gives CASSLTGSYEQYF. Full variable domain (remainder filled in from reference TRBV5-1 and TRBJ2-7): KAGVTQTPRYLIKTRGQQVTLSCSPISGHRSVSWYQQTPGQGLQFLFEYFSETQRNKGNFPGRFSGRQFSNSRSEMNVSTLELGDSALYLCASSLTGSYEQYFGPGTRLTVT.

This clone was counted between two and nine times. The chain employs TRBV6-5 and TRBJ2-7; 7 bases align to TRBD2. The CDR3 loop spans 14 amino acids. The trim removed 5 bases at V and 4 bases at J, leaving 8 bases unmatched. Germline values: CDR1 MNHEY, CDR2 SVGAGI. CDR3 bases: TGTGCCAGCAGTGCGGGAGTTAGCGGATACGAGCAGTACTTC. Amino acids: CASSAGVSGYEQYF.

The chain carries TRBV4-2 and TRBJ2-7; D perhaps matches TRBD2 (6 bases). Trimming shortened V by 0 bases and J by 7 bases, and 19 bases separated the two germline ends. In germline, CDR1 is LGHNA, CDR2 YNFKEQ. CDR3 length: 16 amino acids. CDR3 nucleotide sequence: TGTGCCAGCAGCCAAGATCTGGCGGGACCGGCCAAGGAGCAGTACTTC. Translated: CASSQDLAGPAKEQYF.

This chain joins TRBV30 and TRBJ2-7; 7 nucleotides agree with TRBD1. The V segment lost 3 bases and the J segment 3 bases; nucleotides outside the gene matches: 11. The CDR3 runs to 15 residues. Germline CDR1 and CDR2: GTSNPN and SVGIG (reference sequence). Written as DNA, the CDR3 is TGTGCCTGGAGAGATACCGGACAGGCCCACTACGAGCAGTACTTC. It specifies CAWRDTGQAHYEQYF.

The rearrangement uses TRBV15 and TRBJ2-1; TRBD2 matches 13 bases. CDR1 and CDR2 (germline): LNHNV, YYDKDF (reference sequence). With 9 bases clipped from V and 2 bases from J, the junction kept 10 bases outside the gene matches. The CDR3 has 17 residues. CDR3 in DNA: TGTGCCACTAGATCGACTAGCGGGAGGCCCACCTACAATGAGCAGTTCTTC. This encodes CATRSTSGRPTYNEQFF.

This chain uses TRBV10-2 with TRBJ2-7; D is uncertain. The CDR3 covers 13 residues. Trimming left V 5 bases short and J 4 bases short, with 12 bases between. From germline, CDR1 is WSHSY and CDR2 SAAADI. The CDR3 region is CASSPLGRYEQYF. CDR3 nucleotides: TGCGCCAGCAGTCCCCTGGGTCGGTACGAGCAGTACTTC.

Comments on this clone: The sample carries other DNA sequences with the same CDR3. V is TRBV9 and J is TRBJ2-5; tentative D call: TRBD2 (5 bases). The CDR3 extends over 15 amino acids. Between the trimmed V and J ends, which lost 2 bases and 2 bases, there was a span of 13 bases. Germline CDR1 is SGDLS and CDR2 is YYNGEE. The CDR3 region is CASSVQRGGQETQYF. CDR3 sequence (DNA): TGTGCCAGCAGCGTCCAGCGAGGCGGGCAAGAGACCCAGTACTTC.

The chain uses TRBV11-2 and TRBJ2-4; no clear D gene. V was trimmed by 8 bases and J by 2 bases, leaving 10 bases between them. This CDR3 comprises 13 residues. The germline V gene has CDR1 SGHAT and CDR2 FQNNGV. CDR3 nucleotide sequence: TGTGCCAGCTCCCAGTTGTCCAAAAACATTCAGTACTTC. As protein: CASSQLSKNIQYF.

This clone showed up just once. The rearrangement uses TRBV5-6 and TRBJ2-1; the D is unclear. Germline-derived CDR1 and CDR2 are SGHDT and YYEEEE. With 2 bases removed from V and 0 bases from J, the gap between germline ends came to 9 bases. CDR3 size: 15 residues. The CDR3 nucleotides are TGTGCCAGCAGCTTTAGACCACACTCCTACAATGAGCAGTTCTTC. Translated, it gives CASSFRPHSYNEQFF.

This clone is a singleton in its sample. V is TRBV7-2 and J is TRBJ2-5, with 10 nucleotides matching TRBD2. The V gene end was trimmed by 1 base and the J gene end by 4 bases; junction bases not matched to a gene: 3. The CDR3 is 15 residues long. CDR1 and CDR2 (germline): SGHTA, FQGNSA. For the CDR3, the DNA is TGTGCCAGCAGCTTAGGAGCGGGAGGGCCAGAGACCCAGTACTTC. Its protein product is CASSLGAGGPETQYF.